This passage covers 13 T cell receptor beta chains from one sample sequenced in a study of blood T cell repertoires in COVID-19. The data were produced by immunoSEQ multiplex PCR, yet TCRdb's version contains in-frame clones alone and is incomplete. The sample comprises some 240,000 clones, about 85% of which are singletons, and roughly 7% rests with the top ten. Specimen: peripheral blood. The receptors were gathered from a man between 60 and 75 years old who had recovered from COVID-19.

The genes are TRBV19 and TRBJ2-5; 10 bases map to TRBD1. Germline CDR1 reads LNHDA; CDR2 reads SQIVND (reference sequence). Germline trimming cut 9 bases from V and 7 bases from J; bases unmatched to any gene: 5. The length of the CDR3 is 12 residues. The CDR3 nucleotides read TGTGCCAGCACGGGGGACAGGGGGACCCAGTACTTC. It codes for CASTGDRGTQYF.

This rearrangement joins TRBV19 to TRBJ2-4, with TRBD2 identical over 12 bases. The CDR3 covers 18 residues. Germline lookup yields CDR1 LNHDA and CDR2 SQIVND (reference sequence). The junction had 12 bases not matched to a gene; V was cut back by 3 bases and J by 6 bases. CDR3 sequence: CASSIRTLAGGSGNIQYF. As DNA, the CDR3 is TGTGCCAGTAGTATTCGAACTCTAGCGGGGGGGTCCGGAAACATTCAGTACTTC.

The genes are TRBV11-3 and TRBJ2-1, with 13 bases aligning to TRBD2. Germline V lookup: CDR1 SGHNT, CDR2 YENEEA. V trimming: 5 bases; J trimming: 8 bases; junction bases outside the gene matches: 6. The CDR3 contains 15 residues. The CDR3 bases are TGTGCCAGCAGCCGGGGACTAGCGGGGAGGGATGAGCAGTTCTTC. It codes for CASSRGLAGRDEQFF.

This chain uses TRBV7-2 with TRBJ2-3, with 11 bases matching TRBD2. The CDR3 sequence is 17 residues long. Germline V gene sequence: CDR1 SGHTA, CDR2 FQGNSA. Trimming at V came to 1 base and at J to 5 bases, leaving 8 bases not matched to a gene. CDR3 in DNA: TGTGCCAGCAGCTTAGTCCGTCTAGCGGGGGGTCTAGATACGCAGTATTTT. Amino acids: CASSLVRLAGGLDTQYF.

The genes are TRBV6-5 and TRBJ1-3, with 8 bases identical to TRBD1. The CDR3 consists of 15 residues. Germline CDR1 reads MNHEY; CDR2 reads SVGAGI. The ends lost 4 bases at V and 8 bases at J; junction bases unmatched: 10. In DNA, the CDR3 is TGTGCCAGCAGTTTTCGACAGGGGTCTGGGGACACCATATATTTT. Its translation: CASSFRQGSGDTIYF.

The chain is built from TRBV9 and TRBJ2-3; 9 bases are shared with TRBD2. Trimming at V came to 4 bases and at J to 5 bases, leaving 14 bases not matched to a gene. The CDR3 has 17 residues. The germline V gene encodes CDR1 SGDLS and CDR2 YYNGEE. CDR3 residues: CASSTGSGGRKRDTQYF. The CDR3 DNA reads TGTGCCAGCAGCACAGGAAGCGGGGGGAGAAAGAGAGATACGCAGTATTTT.

The chain employs TRBV18 and TRBJ2-7, with 7 bases identical to TRBD2. V lost 6 bases and J lost 2; bases outside the gene matches: 7. This CDR3 comprises 14 residues. Germline V gene sequence: CDR1 KGHSH, CDR2 LQKENI. CDR3 DNA: TGTGCCAGCTCCGCCTCGGGAGGTACCTACGAGCAGTACTTC. It is translated as CASSASGGTYEQYF.

The rearrangement uses TRBV21-1 and TRBJ2-1; TRBD2 reflects the table's D call only, with no check against the DNA. TRBV21-1 represents a pseudogene. The CDR3 spans 16 residues. The CDR3 loop is CASSRGTSGGGNEQFF. The CDR3 DNA is TGTGCCAGCAGCAGGGGGACTAGCGGGGGTGGGAATGAGCAGTTCTTC.

The gene calls are TRBV2 and TRBJ2-1; 9 bases agree with TRBD1. V lost 6 bases and J lost 11; bases outside the gene matches: 20. This CDR3 is built from 17 residues. CDR1 and CDR2 (germline): SNHLY, FYNNEI. For the CDR3, the DNA is TGTGCCAGCAGAAGCGTCGTACCGGGACAGGGAAGTTTCAAGCAGTTCTTC. Amino acid sequence: CASRSVVPGQGSFKQFF.

The J gene is TRBJ1-4, the V gene TRBV5-1, with a tentative D call TRBD1 (5 bases). Trimming removed 3 bases from V and 4 bases from J, with 13 bases in between. Germline CDR1 reads SGHRS; CDR2 reads YFSETQ. The CDR3 runs 15 residues. The CDR3 reads CASSSGLILNEKLFF. In nucleotides, the CDR3 is TGCGCCAGCAGCTCGGGACTCATCCTTAATGAAAAACTGTTTTTT.

CDR3 DNA sequence: TGTGCCAGCAGTATACAGGGACCGAGCACAGATACGCAGTATTTT. It specifies CASSIQGPSTDTQYF. The chain has TRBV6-5 and TRBJ2-3; D may be TRBD1 (6 bases). Germline CDR1 and CDR2: MNHEY and SVGAGI. CDR3 length: 15 residues. With 5 bases removed from V and 0 bases from J, the gap between germline ends came to 12 bases.

As regards this clone: Compared with germline, one end of the junction differs, possibly owing to a read error. The V and J genes are TRBV30 and TRBJ1-6; D perhaps matches TRBD1 (5 bases). Germline CDR1 is GTSNPN and CDR2 is SVGIG (reference sequence). The CDR3 covers 11 residues. The CDR3 DNA reads TGTGCCTGTAACGACAGTCCTCCGATCTTATTT. Translated: CACNDSPPILF.

The chain has TRBV2 and TRBJ2-5, with 10 nucleotides matching TRBD1. Germline V CDR1 and CDR2: SNHLY, FYNNEI. This CDR3 contains 17 residues. Germline trimming cut 1 base from V and 1 base from J; bases unmatched to any gene: 6. The DNA of the CDR3 is TGTGCCAGCAGTGAAGGAAGGACAGGGGGGTTCCAAGAGACCCAGTACTTC. Translated, it gives CASSEGRTGGFQETQYF.